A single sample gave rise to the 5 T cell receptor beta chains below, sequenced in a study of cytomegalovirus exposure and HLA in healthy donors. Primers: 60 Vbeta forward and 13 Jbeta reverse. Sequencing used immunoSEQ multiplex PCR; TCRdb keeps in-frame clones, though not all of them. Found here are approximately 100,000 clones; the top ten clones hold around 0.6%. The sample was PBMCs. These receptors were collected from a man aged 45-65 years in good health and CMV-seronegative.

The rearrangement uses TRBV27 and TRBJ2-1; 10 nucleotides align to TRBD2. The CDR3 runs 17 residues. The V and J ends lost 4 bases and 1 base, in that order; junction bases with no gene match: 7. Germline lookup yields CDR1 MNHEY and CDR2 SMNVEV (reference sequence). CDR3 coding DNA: TGTGCCAGCAGTTACGGCTTACTAGCGGGATCCTACAATGAGCAGTTCTTC. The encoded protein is CASSYGLLAGSYNEQFF.

The CDR3 loop reads CASSPGQGNQPQHF. The CDR3 nucleotides read TGTGCCAGTAGCCCGGGACAGGGTAATCAGCCCCAGCATTTT. V gene TRBV19 combines with J gene TRBJ1-5; 9 bases agree with TRBD1. Unmatched junction bases numbered 4, after V lost 6 bases and J lost 4 bases. The germline gives CDR1 LNHDA, CDR2 SQIVND (reference sequence). This CDR3 comprises 14 residues.

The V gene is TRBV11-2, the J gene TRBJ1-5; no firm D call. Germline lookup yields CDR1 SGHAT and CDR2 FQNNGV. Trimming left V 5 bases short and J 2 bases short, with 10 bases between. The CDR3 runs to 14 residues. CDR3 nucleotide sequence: TGTGCCAGCAGCGTAAGCCAGGGCAATCAGCCCCAGCATTTT. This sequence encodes CASSVSQGNQPQHF.

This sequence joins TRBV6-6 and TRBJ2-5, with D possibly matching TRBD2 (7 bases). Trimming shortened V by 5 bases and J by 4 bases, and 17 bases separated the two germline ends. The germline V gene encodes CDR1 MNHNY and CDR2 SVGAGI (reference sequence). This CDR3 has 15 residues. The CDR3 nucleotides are TGTGCCAGCAGTCAGACCTTAGGGGGGGGAGAGACCCAGTACTTC. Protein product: CASSQTLGGGETQYF.

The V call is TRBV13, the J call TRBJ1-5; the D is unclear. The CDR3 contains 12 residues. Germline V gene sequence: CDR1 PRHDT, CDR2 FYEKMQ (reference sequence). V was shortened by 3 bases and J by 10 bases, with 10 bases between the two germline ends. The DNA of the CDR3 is TGTGCCAGCAGCTTCGGTTTCGGTCCCCAGCATTTT. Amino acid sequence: CASSFGFGPQHF.